This TCR beta chain was observed in a study of cytomegalovirus exposure and HLA in healthy donors. Broader study findings: The classifier reportedly diagnosed cytomegalovirus status with high specificity and sensitivity. Analyzed later, association rates of TCRs varied across HLA loci, with DRB1 most and HLA-C fewest. Later work showed greater clonal expansion in HLA-associated TCR beta chains than in equally common others. Most TCR beta V segments were productive about 90% or about 30% of the time in an earlier analysis.

As for this clone: What it binds is not known.

PCR used 60 Vbeta primers and 13 Jbeta primers. TCRdb's table, derived via immunoSEQ multiplex PCR, lists solely in-frame clones and lacks some. The data show approximately 150,000 clones, just under 85% seen once. The CDR3 loop spans 13 amino acids. V shed 7 bases, J shed 3 bases, and the junction held 1 base outside the gene matches. The V gene's germline CDR1 is MNHEY and CDR2 SVGAGI. This sequence joins TRBV6-5 and TRBJ1-5, with 9 bases aligning to TRBD1. This clonotype was sampled from a girl under 18 in good health and CMV-seropositive. The specimen sequenced was PBMCs. CDR3 loop: CASNRGPNQPQHF. CDR3 DNA: TGTGCCAGCAACAGGGGGCCCAATCAGCCCCAGCATTTT.